The 26 T cell receptor beta chains reported below all come from one sample, sequenced in a study of vaccination and CD4 T cells after COVID-19. Treatment indicated: roughly ten-day PBMC culture with coronavirus spike peptide pools or control peptides (ViraFEST assay). Cultured CD4+ T-cell DNA underwent Oncomine TCR Beta short-read sequencing. MiXCR, applied by TCRdb to the PCR reads, yields one record per CDR3 protein. Here the sample spans roughly 14,000 distinct CDR3 sequences, roughly a third being singletons. Their cognate antigens are unknown. The source material was CD4+ T cells from blood, cultured in vitro, sampled after SARS-CoV-2 vaccination. These TCRs come from a human donor who had recovered from COVID-19.

This clonotype was counted between two and nine times. The chain employs TRBV27 and TRBJ1-2; no clear D. CDR3 size: 13 residues. Trimming left V 3 bases short and J 7 bases short, with 12 bases between. Germline CDR1 reads MNHEY; CDR2 reads SMNVEV (reference sequence). CDR3 in amino acids: CASSFVGKRGYTF. In DNA form, the CDR3 reads TGTGCCAGCAGTTTCGTTGGGAAACGTGGCTACACCTTC.

This clonotype was counted only a few times. This chain joins TRBV19 and TRBJ1-1; no firm D call. Germline loops: CDR1 LNHDA, CDR2 SQIVND (reference sequence). Trimming removed 6 bases at V and 4 bases at J, with 12 bases between. The CDR3 is made up of 13 amino acids. The CDR3 is CASRRTAGTEAFF. The CDR3 nucleotides are TGTGCCAGTAGACGGACGGCGGGCACTGAAGCTTTCTTT. Full variable domain (remainder filled in from reference TRBV19 and TRBJ1-1): DGGITQSPKYLFRKEGQNVTLSCEQNLNHDAMYWYRQDPGQGLRLIYYSQIVNDFQKGDIAEGYSVSREKKESFPLTVTSAQKNPTAFYLCASRRTAGTEAFFGQGTRLTVV.

There are a few counts of this clonotype. J is TRBJ1-2 and V is TRBV6-1, with TRBD1 as a possible D gene (6 bases). Per germline, CDR1 MNHNS and CDR2 SASEGT. V gave up 6 bases and J gave up 4 bases, with 15 bases separating them. CDR3 length equals 14 residues. In DNA form, the CDR3 reads TGTGCCAGCAGGCTCGGGGGCGGGGGCTATGGCTACACCTTC. Translated: CASRLGGGGYGYTF.

The chain recombines TRBV12-5 with TRBJ1-1, with D maybe TRBD1 (5 bases). The length of the CDR3 is 16 residues. Trimming removed 2 bases at V and 0 bases at J, with 13 bases between. Germline V gene sequence: CDR1 LGHNT, CDR2 FRNRAP. Written as DNA, the CDR3 is TGTGCTAGTGGTTTGATGCAGGGCCCTATGAACACTGAAGCTTTCTTT. Protein sequence: CASGLMQGPMNTEAFF.

The chain employs TRBV11-1 and TRBJ1-6; D perhaps matches TRBD1 (5 bases). Germline V gene sequence: CDR1 SGHAT, CDR2 FQDESV (reference sequence). The V end was cut by 5 bases, the J end by 7 bases, with 15 bases between. The CDR3 has 15 residues. CDR3 amino acids: CASSLWTSGNSPLHF. The CDR3 nucleotides read TGTGCCAGCAGCCTATGGACAAGCGGAAATTCACCCCTCCACTTT. The full variable domain, with the rest looked up from reference TRBV11-1 and TRBJ1-6, is EAEVAQSPRYKITEKSQAVAFWCDPISGHATLYWYRQILGQGPELLVQFQDESVVDDSQLPKDRFSAERLKGVDSTLKIQPAELGDSAMYLCASSLWTSGNSPLHFGNGTRLTVT.

V gene TRBV28 combines with J gene TRBJ2-7; D uncertain. The CDR3 has 18 amino acids. The germline V gene encodes CDR1 MDHEN and CDR2 SYDVKM. V lost 5 bases and J lost 0, with 23 bases in between. The CDR3 region has the DNA TGTGCCAGCAGTGAGACTCTACACTCTGATAGGAGCTCCTACGAGCAGTACTTC. This codes for CASSETLHSDRSSYEQYF.

This CDR3 reads CASSLITTEAFF. In DNA, the CDR3 is TGTGCCAGCAGTTTAATTACCACTGAAGCTTTCTTT. J is TRBJ1-1 and V is TRBV28; D is ambiguous. The CDR3 totals 12 residues. Trimming cost V 2 bases and J 4 bases, with 5 bases left between them. CDR1 is MDHEN, CDR2 SYDVKM, per germline.

The sample holds a few counts of this clonotype. This rearrangement joins TRBV6-5 to TRBJ1-2, with D possibly being TRBD1 (5 bases). The V end was cut by 0 bases, the J end by 4 bases, with 9 bases between. This CDR3 is 14 amino acids long. Germline V gene data show CDR1 as MNHEY and CDR2 as SVGAGI. This CDR3 is CASSYSGRVYGYTF. The CDR3 DNA sequence: TGTGCCAGCAGTTACTCGGGACGCGTCTATGGCTACACCTTC.

This clonotype was seen a few times. The chain employs TRBV20-1 and TRBJ2-3, with D maybe TRBD2 (5 bases). Trimming shortened V by 8 bases and J by 0 bases, and 15 bases separated the two germline ends. The CDR3 spans 14 residues. Germline values: CDR1 DFQATT, CDR2 SNEGSKA (reference sequence). The CDR3 DNA sequence: TGCAGTTCTGCGGGCGGGCGGAGCACAGATACGCAGTATTTT. Translated, it gives CSSAGGRSTDTQYF.

This chain uses TRBV15 with TRBJ1-5; D might be TRBD1 (5 bases). The CDR3 has 13 amino acids. The V and J ends lost 0 bases and 15 bases respectively, with 15 bases between them. Germline V gene lookup returns CDR1 LNHNV and CDR2 YYDKDF (reference sequence). For the CDR3, the DNA is TGTGCCACCAGCAGAGATATCGGGGGAGGGAGGCATTTT. Its translation: CATSRDIGGGRHF. The whole variable domain, remainder taken from reference TRBV15 and TRBJ1-5, is DAMVIQNPRYQVTQFGKPVTLSCSQTLNHNVMYWYQQKSSQAPKLLFHYYDKDFNNEADTPDNFQSRRPNTSFCFLDIRSPGLGDTAMYLCATSRDIGGGRHFGDGTRLSIL.

The chain carries TRBV20-1 and TRBJ1-1; unclear D gene. CDR1 is DFQATT, CDR2 SNEGSKA, per germline (reference sequence). Trimming left V 0 bases short and J 0 bases short, with 8 bases between. The length of the CDR3 is 14 residues. CDR3 nucleotides: TGCAGTGCTAGAGACGGCCCGATGAACACTGAAGCTTTCTTT. Translated: CSARDGPMNTEAFF.

J is TRBJ1-3 and V is TRBV7-2; 8 bases match TRBD1. This CDR3 spans 15 amino acids. Germline-derived CDR1 and CDR2 are SGHTA and FQGNSA. The ends lost 5 bases at V and 6 bases at J; junction bases unmatched: 9. The CDR3 nucleotides read TGTGCCAGCAGCACTAGACAGGGGACTTTAAACACCATATATTTT. Its translation: CASSTRQGTLNTIYF.

In its sample, this clonotype was seen a few times. The chain combines TRBV20-1 with TRBJ1-6; 8 bases map to TRBD1. This CDR3 is built from 12 residues. V trimming: 8 bases; J trimming: 10 bases; junction bases outside the gene matches: 7. The germline CDR1 and CDR2 sequences are DFQATT and SNEGSKA (reference sequence). For the CDR3, the DNA is TGCAGTACAAAGACAGGGGCCTCACCCCTCCACTTT. This codes for CSTKTGASPLHF.

V is TRBV20-1 and J is TRBJ2-7, with D uncertain. Germline CDR1 DFQATT, CDR2 SNEGSKA (reference sequence). This CDR3 has 10 residues. Trimming left V 6 bases short and J 0 bases short, with 3 bases between. DNA for the CDR3: TGCAGTGCCCTCTCCTACGAGCAGTACTTC. It translates to CSALSYEQYF.

The J gene is TRBJ1-5, the V gene TRBV7-2; TRBD1 is a possible D gene (6 bases). V was cut by 5 bases and J by 2 bases, with 10 bases left in between. Germline V gives CDR1 SGHTA, CDR2 FQGNSA. The CDR3 totals 14 residues. Here the CDR3 DNA reads TGTGCCAGCAGCCCGCGGACAGGCAATCAGCCCCAGCATTTT. Translated, it gives CASSPRTGNQPQHF. Full variable domain (outside the CDR3, taken from reference TRBV7-2 and TRBJ1-5): GAGVSQSPSNKVTEKGKDVELRCDPISGHTALYWYRQSLGQGLEFLIYFQGNSAPDKSGLPSDRFSAERTGGSVSTLTIQRTQQEDSAVYLCASSPRTGNQPQHFGDGTRLSIL.

The chain employs TRBV19 and TRBJ2-3; 9 bases are a match to TRBD2. CDR1 and CDR2 (germline): LNHDA, SQIVND (reference sequence). The junction had 4 bases not matched to a gene; V was cut back by 6 bases and J by 3 bases. The CDR3 has 14 residues. The CDR3 sequence is CASRASGTTDTQYF. The CDR3, as DNA: TGTGCCAGTAGGGCTAGCGGGACGACAGATACGCAGTATTTT.

The chain joins TRBV6-2 or TRBV6-3 to TRBJ1-1; D not certain. From germline, CDR1 is MNHEY and CDR2 SVGEGT. There are 15 residues in the CDR3. V lost 7 bases, J lost 2 bases, and 17 bases lay in between. CDR3 protein: CASTSGRQTNTEAFF. The CDR3 DNA sequence: TGTGCCAGCACCTCTGGGAGACAAACCAACACTGAAGCTTTCTTT.

This clonotype qualifies as medium-sized. DNA of the CDR3: TGTGCCAGCAGTACAGACTTAAAGGAGACCCAGTACTTC. Translation: CASSTDLKETQYF. The rearrangement joins TRBV27 to TRBJ2-5; D uncertain. Between the trimmed V and J ends, which lost 5 bases and 5 bases, there was a span of 12 bases. The CDR3 runs to 13 residues. The germline gives CDR1 MNHEY, CDR2 SMNVEV (reference sequence).

V usage is TRBV5-4 and J usage is TRBJ2-3, with 15 bases lining up with TRBD2. Germline CDR1 and CDR2: SGHNT and YYREEE (reference sequence). CDR3 length equals 15 residues. The ends lost 4 bases at V and 8 bases at J; junction bases unmatched: 5. Written as DNA, the CDR3 is TGTGCCAGCAGCGGGGGACTAGCGGGAGGTGGTACGCAGTATTTT. This gives the protein CASSGGLAGGGTQYF.

This chain's CDR3 is CASSHLQGRAFF. CDR3 bases: TGCGCCAGCAGCCATTTACAGGGCCGAGCTTTCTTT. The chain couples TRBV4-3 to TRBJ1-1; the D gene is possibly TRBD1 (6 bases). Looked up from germline, CDR1 is LGHNA and CDR2 is YSLEER. V lost 3 bases to trimming and J lost 10 bases, with 12 bases between them. The CDR3 extends over 12 amino acids.

The sample holds a few counts of this clonotype. The chain uses TRBV19 and TRBJ1-5, with a possible D match to TRBD1 (5 bases). V gave up 6 bases and J gave up 6 bases, with 9 bases separating them. The CDR3 is 12 residues long. CDR1 and CDR2 from the germline V gene are LNHDA and SQIVND (reference sequence). For the CDR3, the DNA is TGTGCCAGTAGGGAGGGACCTCAGCCCCAGCATTTT. This encodes CASREGPQPQHF.

This clonotype occurred a few times. The chain couples TRBV6-1 to TRBJ2-7; 10 bases are a match to TRBD1. V shed 5 bases, J shed 7 bases, and the junction held 14 bases outside the gene matches. Germline CDR1 is MNHNS and CDR2 is SASEGT. The CDR3 extends over 16 amino acids. CDR3: CASSTRQGAGTGEQYF. CDR3 in DNA: TGTGCCAGCAGTACCCGACAGGGGGCAGGTACGGGAGAGCAGTACTTC.

This chain connects TRBV15 to TRBJ1-4; D is unclear. Between the trimmed V and J ends, which lost 1 base and 4 bases, there was a span of 13 bases. The CDR3 runs to 16 residues. Germline V gene data show CDR1 as LNHNV and CDR2 as YYDKDF (reference sequence). This chain's CDR3 is CATSRGMKGGNEKLFF. The CDR3 DNA is TGTGCCACCAGCAGAGGAATGAAGGGAGGTAATGAAAAACTGTTTTTT.

The rearrangement joins TRBV18 to TRBJ1-6, with 7 bases aligning to TRBD1. The V segment lost 3 bases and the J segment 16 bases; nucleotides outside the gene matches: 18. This CDR3 comprises 16 residues. From germline, CDR1 is KGHSH and CDR2 LQKENI. This CDR3 reads CASSPLPGQKIIPLHF. The CDR3 DNA reads as TGTGCCAGCTCACCGTTGCCGGGACAGAAAATAATTCCTCTCCACTTT.

This clonotype is labeled as medium-sized. The J gene is TRBJ2-5, the V gene TRBV6-8, with 9 bases that match TRBD1. This CDR3 contains 18 residues. CDR1 is MNHGY, CDR2 SAAAGT, per germline. V trimming: 6 bases; J trimming: 1 base; junction bases outside the gene matches: 15. CDR3 residues: CASRANRGRRGPQETQYF. The CDR3 DNA sequence: TGTGCCAGCAGAGCAAACAGGGGGCGCAGGGGTCCCCAAGAGACCCAGTACTTC.

This clonotype was counted once. J is TRBJ1-2 and V is TRBV5-1; the D is unclear. Trimming pared 3 bases from V and 6 bases from J, leaving 24 bases between. Per germline, CDR1 SGHRS and CDR2 YFSETQ. The length of the CDR3 is 17 residues. The CDR3 sequence is CASSYQDGWLSMNGYTF. CDR3 nucleotide sequence: TGCGCCAGCAGCTACCAAGACGGTTGGCTCTCTATGAATGGCTACACCTTC. The whole variable domain, filled in from reference TRBV5-1 and TRBJ1-2, reads KAGVTQTPRYLIKTRGQQVTLSCSPISGHRSVSWYQQTPGQGLQFLFEYFSETQRNKGNFPGRFSGRQFSNSRSEMNVSTLELGDSALYLCASSYQDGWLSMNGYTFGSGTRLTVV.